Shown below are 13 T cell receptor beta chains from a single sample sequenced in a study of T cell repertoires in cytomegalovirus infection. TCRdb analysed the reads with MiXCR anew, one entry per CDR3 protein. The table has hundreds of thousands of distinct CDR3 sequences, around 18% seen once; the top ten hold approximately 8%. The sequenced material came from PBMCs. The receptors derive from a human donor in good health (CMV status not recorded). Some clones in this sample may be carry-over from other donors' samples.

J is TRBJ1-2 and V is TRBV12-3 or TRBV12-4; a weak D match, TRBD1 (5 bases). The CDR3 totals 14 residues. V was shortened by 2 bases and J by 8 bases, with 15 bases between the two germline ends. The CDR3 is CASSLRGGTGGYTF. The CDR3 coding sequence is TGTGCCAGCAGTTTAAGAGGTGGGACGGGAGGCTACACCTTC.

The J gene is TRBJ2-5, the V gene TRBV12-3 or TRBV12-4; the D call may be TRBD1 or TRBD2 (5 bases each). V lost 5 bases and J lost 5, with 15 bases in between. The CDR3 is 14 amino acids. The CDR3 sequence is CASSLRGAGETQYF. The DNA for the CDR3 is TGTGCCAGCAGTCTTCGAGGGGCAGGGGAGACCCAGTACTTC.

This clonotype was recorded at least ten times. J is TRBJ1-2 and V is TRBV19; 7 bases line up with TRBD1. Trimming took 4 bases from V and 4 from J; bases not matched to a gene: 9. Looked up from germline, CDR1 is LNHDA and CDR2 is SQIVND (reference sequence). The CDR3 extends over 15 amino acids. This chain's CDR3 is CASSTDRFSSYGYTF. The CDR3 DNA is TGTGCCAGTAGTACGGACAGGTTCTCCTCCTATGGCTACACCTTC.

This clonotype came up a few times. This chain links TRBV5-4 with TRBJ2-1, with 14 bases identical to TRBD2. The length of the CDR3 is 15 residues. The junction had 4 bases not matched to a gene; V was cut back by 3 bases and J by 8 bases. Germline-derived CDR1 and CDR2 are SGHNT and YYREEE (reference sequence). The DNA for the CDR3 is TGTGCCAGCAGCTCACCGGGACTAGCGGGGGATGAGCAGTTCTTC. It translates to CASSSPGLAGDEQFF.

By sample share, this clonotype is medium-sized (0.01 to 0.1%). V gene TRBV7-2 combines with J gene TRBJ2-3, with TRBD2 matching 9 bases. Germline loops: CDR1 SGHTA, CDR2 FQGNSA. V was clipped by 5 bases and J by 4 bases; unmatched bases: 10. The CDR3 covers 16 residues. In DNA, the CDR3 is TGTGCCAGCAGCCCAGCCGGACTAGCGATGGCAGATACGCAGTATTTT. It yields the protein CASSPAGLAMADTQYF.

This clonotype was counted ten times or more. This rearrangement joins TRBV7-2 to TRBJ2-7; D call uncertain. Germline V gene lookup returns CDR1 SGHTA and CDR2 FQGNSA. This CDR3 is 12 amino acids long. V lost 1 base to trimming and J lost 6 bases, with 7 bases between them. The CDR3 loop is CASSLDGIEQYF. In nucleotides, the CDR3 is TGTGCCAGCAGCTTAGATGGAATCGAGCAGTACTTC.

This clonotype was recorded a few times. The V and J genes are TRBV4-2 and TRBJ2-2; tentative D call: TRBD2 (5 bases). V dropped 3 bases and J dropped 5 bases, with 10 bases sitting between them. CDR1 LGHNA and CDR2 YNFKEQ come from the germline V gene. The length of the CDR3 is 14 residues. The CDR3 DNA sequence: TGTGCCAGCAGCCAGGAGGAGAGAACCGGGGAGCTGTTTTTT. Translating gives CASSQEERTGELFF.

This clonotype was counted ten times or more. The chain recombines TRBV20-1 with TRBJ1-2; D may be TRBD1 (5 bases). The CDR3 extends over 13 amino acids. Germline CDR1 and CDR2: DFQATT and SNEGSKA (reference sequence). The germline V and J ends were trimmed by 5 bases and 5 bases, with 15 bases remaining between them. The CDR3 is CSAPRGGGYGYTF. Written as DNA, the CDR3 is TGCAGTGCTCCCCGGGGGGGGGGATATGGCTACACCTTC.

This clonotype has a count of ten or more. The CDR3 protein is CASTPLGFNEKLFF. CDR3 sequence (DNA): TGTGCCAGCACCCCCCTAGGGTTTAATGAAAAACTGTTTTTT. The chain carries TRBV28 and TRBJ1-4; no reliable D call. Trimming removed 7 bases from V and 4 bases from J, with 13 bases in between. Germline loops: CDR1 MDHEN, CDR2 SYDVKM. The CDR3 extends over 14 amino acids.

This clonotype was counted at least ten times. The chain recombines TRBV7-2 with TRBJ2-5, with D unresolved. Trimming shortened V by 0 bases and J by 5 bases, and 10 bases separated the two germline ends. The CDR3 totals 14 residues. Germline V lookup: CDR1 SGHTA, CDR2 FQGNSA. This CDR3 reads CASSLALRRETQYF. The DNA of the CDR3 is TGTGCCAGCAGCTTAGCGCTACGCCGGGAGACCCAGTACTTC.

This clonotype was counted many times. This chain uses TRBV12-3 or TRBV12-4 with TRBJ1-1; tentative D call: TRBD1 (5 bases). The CDR3 is 13 residues long. V was trimmed by 8 bases and J by 4 bases, leaving 14 bases between them. The CDR3 nucleotides read TGTGCCAGCGGGATAGGGGCGGGCACTGAAGCTTTCTTT. Amino acid sequence: CASGIGAGTEAFF.

The rearrangement links TRBV20-1 to TRBJ2-7; D gene uncertain. The CDR3 loop spans 14 amino acids. With 2 bases removed from V and 6 bases from J, the gap between germline ends came to 17 bases. Per the germline V gene, CDR1 is DFQATT and CDR2 is SNEGSKA (reference sequence). The CDR3 sequence is CSARSAPLELEQYF. The CDR3, as DNA: TGCAGTGCTAGATCTGCTCCTCTAGAACTCGAGCAGTACTTC.

The genes are TRBV7-8 and TRBJ1-1, with D unresolved. Trimming shortened V by 1 base and J by 3 bases, and 12 bases separated the two germline ends. Germline-derived CDR1 and CDR2 are SGHVS and FQNEAQ. The CDR3 totals 15 residues. The CDR3 sequence: CASSLGWLEDTEAFF. DNA for the CDR3: TGTGCCAGCAGCTTAGGATGGCTAGAGGACACTGAAGCTTTCTTT.